This paragraph reports one TCR beta chain. Its antigen remains undetermined. One base away there is no much larger clone; base qualities are not given. The sample belongs to a study of PD-1 blockade in classical Hodgkin lymphoma (dated by TCRdb to the early 2020s). A note on the overall study: Nivolumab dosing was 3 mg/kg intravenously every 2 weeks, continuing until either disease progression or unacceptable toxicity. To define a peripheral blood immune signature of response to PD-1 blockade in classical Hodgkin lymphoma, the study combined TCR beta sequencing with CyTOF.

The Qiagen DNeasy kit was used to extract genomic DNA from unsorted PBMCs and from the negatively selected CD4+ and CD8+ fractions. TCR beta CDR3 regions were amplified by immunoSEQ multiplex PCR using primers annealing to V and J segments. A synthetic immune receptor repertoire was used to minimize amplification bias, and any residual bias was removed computationally once sequencing was done. The authors' analysis ran thus. Repertoire diversity was quantified as the Shannon entropy index using custom Python scripts. Unsorted, CD4+ and CD8+ repertoires were examined separately, except in combined analyses, for which CD4+ and CD8+ sequences were merged in silico. A clone counted as expanded when the clone's frequency after treatment rose at least 2-fold relative to C1D1, and clones undetected at baseline were given a pseudocount of 0.5. Clones with 0 or 1 copy at C1D1 were defined as singleton clones, while clones with 2 or more copies were defined as non-singleton clones. Clones expanded in unsorted samples were assigned a CD4+, CD8+ or unknown annotation through matching of protein sequences in sorted samples from the same patient. Wilcoxon tests were applied to paired samples to test diversity changes from C1D1 to C4D1. TCRdb limited this immuneACCESS table to in-frame rearrangements with V and J called. A share of clones is missing; checked studies link under half to unresolved V genes, and the rest is unexplained. The V and J calls and clone size are taken from that table; D and trimming were inferred from the DNA. Within this sample are several thousand clones, with around 75% of them counted one time only. The ten most abundant clones make up around 40% of the sample.

Including cysteine and phenylalanine, the CDR3 has 14 amino acids. The sequence is cut down to CDR3 DNA, 42 bases in frame from base 1. Via the germline V gene (reference sequence), CDR1 is MNHNY and CDR2 SVGAGI. V is cut by 0 bases and J by 6 bases, and the space between the germline ends is 9 bases. Paper-wide results and their limitations: Diversity was lower in patients who began nivolumab less than 1 year after ASCT, so these patients were left out of later analyses to avoid confounding by immune reconstitution. Baseline TCR diversity was reported as lower in newly diagnosed patients than in healthy donors, and lower still in relapsed/refractory patients. The study was restricted to a single clinical trial cohort, and the causes of repertoire differences, possibly disease activity or prior therapy, were left undefined. Among trial patients, those achieving complete response had baseline diversity similar to that of newly diagnosed patients, while diversity was significantly lower in partial responders and progressors. By C4D1, a significant rise was seen in CD4+ TCR diversity but not in CD8+ TCR diversity (p=0.0027 vs p=0.16), and the rise was most apparent among complete responders (p=0.02).

The time point label, read with the paper, signifies: cycle 4 day 1 (C4D1), after less than seven weeks of nivolumab. Relapse after autologous stem cell transplantation had occurred in all trial patients, and cohorts A, B and C were distinguished by prior brentuximab vedotin exposure. A total of under 70 patients with relapsed/refractory classical Hodgkin lymphoma made up the trial cohort, and each patient's best overall response was complete response, partial response or progressive disease. Trial patients were treated with single-agent nivolumab in the multi-cohort phase II CheckMate 205 trial. Best overall response was determined by an independent review committee according to the 2007 International Working Group response criteria. Trial PBMCs were collected immediately before nivolumab initiation (C1D1) and during therapy at cycle 2 day 1 and cycle 4 day 1. After peripheral blood was drawn into 8 mL Vacutainer Cell Preparation Tubes, PBMCs were isolated by centrifugation and then cryopreserved.

The clonotype was recovered from a human donor with classical Hodgkin lymphoma. This chain joins TRBV6-6 to TRBJ2-1; the D gene lacks a confident call. Sequencing used peripheral blood mononuclear cells (PBMCs), obtained before the fourth cycle of nivolumab. The CDR3 region reads CASSYSNLANEQFF. The base sequence is TGTGCCAGCAGTTACTCGAATCTGGCCAATGAGCAGTTCTTC.